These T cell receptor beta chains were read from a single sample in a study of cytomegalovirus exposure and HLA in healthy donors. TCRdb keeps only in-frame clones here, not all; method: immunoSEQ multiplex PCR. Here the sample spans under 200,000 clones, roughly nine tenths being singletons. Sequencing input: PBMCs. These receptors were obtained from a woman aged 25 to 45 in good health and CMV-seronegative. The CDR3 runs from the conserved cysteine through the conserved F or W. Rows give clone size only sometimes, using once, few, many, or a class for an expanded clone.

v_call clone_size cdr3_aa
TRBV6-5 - CASSLQTANTGELFF
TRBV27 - CASSRTGTGKNEQFF
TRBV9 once CASSVSTNNEQFF
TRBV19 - CASSIVGAGQPQHF
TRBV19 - CASRGSYYEQYF
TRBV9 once CASSPFGTGGWESSDNEQFF
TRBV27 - CASSLTGQNVVIGEKLFF
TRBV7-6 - CASSRGQGGQPQHF
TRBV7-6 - CASSLEAGRREKLFF
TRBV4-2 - CASSHQGGTDTQYF
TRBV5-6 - CASSFLDREQYF
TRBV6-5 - CASRGTGFAGELFF
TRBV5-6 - CASSPINRVGNEQFF
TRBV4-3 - CASSQDLLGKGLFNYNEQFF
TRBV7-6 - CASSLGGLVKNEQFF
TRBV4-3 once CASSQDSRQGTYEQYF
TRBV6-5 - CASSYHEGGQETQYF
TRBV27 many CASSLWVGNQPQHF
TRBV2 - CASKRGLNTEAFF